The 27 T cell receptor beta chains presented below share a single source sample, sequenced in a study of cytomegalovirus exposure and HLA in healthy donors (dated by TCRdb to 2016 to 2017). Library creation used the immunoSEQ multiplex PCR assay. For the multiplex PCR, a mixture combining 60 forward primers for TCR Vbeta segments and 13 reverse primers for TCR Jbeta segments was used. TCRdb's version of the immuneACCESS table is confined to in-frame rearrangements and falls short of the full clone set. An unresolved V gene accounts for under half of the shortfall where checked; the remainder is of unknown origin. Present in this sample are 60,000 to 100,000 clones, around 76% of which were seen just once. The ten largest clones represent 1.5% to 2% of the sample. The sample comprised PBMCs. Receptors were obtained from a middle-aged man in good health and CMV-seronegative.

Worth noting for this clone: Other DNA sequences within the sample encode an identical CDR3. The chain uses TRBV28 and TRBJ1-5; D is uncertain. The germline CDR1 and CDR2 sequences are MDHEN and SYDVKM. V was cut by 5 bases and J by 4 bases, with 3 bases left in between. The CDR3 extends over 11 amino acids. The CDR3 DNA reads TGTGCCAGCAGTCTTAATCAGCCCCAGCATTTT. Its translation is CASSLNQPQHF. Drawing the rest from reference TRBV28 and TRBJ1-5, the complete variable domain is DVKVTQSSRYLVKRTGEKVFLECVQDMDHENMFWYRQDPGLGLRLIYFSYDVKMKEKGDIPEGYSVSREKKERFSLILESASTNQTSMYLCASSLNQPQHFGDGTRLSIL.

This chain joins TRBV5-1 and TRBJ1-4, with a tentative D call TRBD1 (6 bases). Deletions cut 2 bases from V and 5 bases from J, with 13 bases between. Per the germline V gene, CDR1 is SGHRS and CDR2 is YFSETQ. This CDR3 region has 15 residues. CDR3 region: CASSLGGAGNEKLFF. In DNA form, the CDR3 reads TGCGCCAGCAGCTTAGGGGGAGCAGGGAATGAAAAACTGTTTTTT.

The chain is built from TRBV28 and TRBJ1-2; D is perhaps TRBD1 (5 bases). Per the germline V gene, CDR1 is MDHEN and CDR2 is SYDVKM. The V end lost 3 bases, the J end lost 6 bases, and 14 bases lay between the germline ends. The CDR3 contains 14 residues. CDR3 region: CASSFGAGWDGYTF. CDR3 DNA sequence: TGTGCCAGCAGTTTCGGTGCAGGGTGGGATGGCTACACCTTC.

This chain connects TRBV27 to TRBJ2-6; a weak D match, TRBD2 (6 bases). Germline loops: CDR1 MNHEY, CDR2 SMNVEV (reference sequence). The CDR3 contains 15 residues. Trimming stripped 3 bases from V and 1 base from J, with 7 bases between. The CDR3 here is CASSLEGSGANVLTF. The CDR3 DNA is TGTGCCAGCAGTTTGGAGGGGTCTGGGGCCAACGTCCTGACTTTC.

This rearrangement joins TRBV4-1 to TRBJ1-1; TRBD1 might be the D (5 bases). V was trimmed by 2 bases and J by 4 bases, leaving 14 bases between them. The CDR3 is 15 residues long. Germline lookup yields CDR1 MGHRA and CDR2 YSYEKL. CDR3 residues: CASSQHQGGGTEAFF. The CDR3 DNA reads TGCGCCAGCAGCCAACATCAGGGCGGGGGCACTGAAGCTTTCTTT.

In its sample, this clone was seen a few times. The chain recombines TRBV6-1 with TRBJ2-4; 8 bases map to TRBD2. Germline V gene lookup returns CDR1 MNHNS and CDR2 SASEGT. Losses at the gene ends were 6 bases for V and 0 bases for J; bases not matched to a gene: 1. The CDR3 extends over 14 amino acids. CDR3 nucleotide sequence: TGTGCCAGCAGGCTAGCGGGAGCCAAAAACATTCAGTACTTC. Translated, it gives CASRLAGAKNIQYF.

This clone was counted only a few times. CDR3 in amino acids: CASSGRPSLKRGANVLTF. In DNA, the CDR3 is TGTGCCAGCAGTGGACGGCCATCACTCAAGCGGGGGGCCAACGTCCTGACTTTC. V and J are TRBV2 and TRBJ2-6; D is perhaps TRBD2 (5 bases). V was cut by 4 bases and J by 4 bases, with 20 bases left in between. CDR1 is SNHLY and CDR2 is FYNNEI in the germline V gene. This CDR3 contains 18 residues. Based on the CDR3 plus reference TRBV2 and TRBJ2-6, the full variable domain is EPEVTQTPSHQVTQMGQEVILRCVPISNHLYFYWYRQILGQKVEFLVSFYNNEISEKSEIFDDQFSVERPDGSNFTLKIRSTKLEDSAMYFCASSGRPSLKRGANVLTFGAGSRLTVL.

J is TRBJ1-3 and V is TRBV7-2; D might be TRBD1 (5 bases). The germline CDR1 and CDR2 sequences are SGHTA and FQGNSA. CDR3 length: 17 residues. Trimming stripped 1 base from V and 1 base from J, with 14 bases between. CDR3 loop: CASSLVSNPGSGNTIYF. The DNA of the CDR3 is TGTGCCAGCAGCTTAGTATCGAATCCAGGGTCTGGAAACACCATATATTTT.

The genes are TRBV25-1 and TRBJ2-2, with 8 nucleotides matching TRBD2. Germline values: CDR1 MGHDK, CDR2 SYGVNS. The CDR3 runs 14 residues. The trim removed 5 bases at V and 8 bases at J, leaving 7 bases unmatched. The CDR3 nucleotides read TGTGCCAGCAGTCGGCTAGCGGGCGGAGGGGAGCTGTTTTTT. Translating gives CASSRLAGGGELFF.

The genes are TRBV29-1 and TRBJ2-7, with D perhaps matching TRBD2 (7 bases). V gave up 4 bases and J gave up 3 bases, with 13 bases separating them. Germline values: CDR1 SQVTM, CDR2 ANQGSEA. The CDR3 totals 13 residues. The CDR3 protein is CSVGRGGFYEQYF. The DNA for the CDR3 is TGCAGCGTTGGTAGGGGGGGATTCTACGAGCAGTACTTC.

The V call is TRBV10-3, the J call TRBJ1-1; 7 bases are a match to TRBD1. Trimming took 6 bases from V and 0 from J; bases not matched to a gene: 4. CDR3 length: 14 amino acids. Per germline, CDR1 ENHRY and CDR2 SYGVKD. The CDR3 loop reads CAIRQGKLNTEAFF. For the CDR3, the DNA is TGTGCCATCAGACAGGGGAAATTGAACACTGAAGCTTTCTTT.

This rearrangement joins TRBV5-4 to TRBJ2-1; D perhaps matches TRBD1 (6 bases). The germline V gene encodes CDR1 SGHNT and CDR2 YYREEE (reference sequence). This CDR3 is 14 amino acids long. V was clipped by 2 bases and J by 2 bases, with 8 bases between them. This CDR3 reads CASSLRGTYNEQFF. CDR3 sequence (DNA): TGTGCCAGCAGCTTAAGGGGGACCTACAATGAGCAGTTCTTC.

V usage is TRBV29-1 and J usage is TRBJ2-2; 8 bases are shared with TRBD1. Germline loops: CDR1 SQVTM, CDR2 ANQGSEA. This CDR3 region has 14 residues. V trimming: 7 bases; J trimming: 3 bases; junction bases outside the gene matches: 7. DNA of the CDR3: TGCAGCGCAAGGACAGGGACGGACACCGGGGAGCTGTTTTTT. Translating gives CSARTGTDTGELFF.

The V gene is TRBV15, the J gene TRBJ2-2; tentatively, D is TRBD2 (6 bases). The CDR3 is 16 residues long. Germline CDR1 reads LNHNV; CDR2 reads YYDKDF (reference sequence). The V end was cut by 0 bases, the J end by 5 bases, with 13 bases between. This CDR3 reads CATSRDLAGGTGELFF. In nucleotides, the CDR3 is TGTGCCACCAGCAGAGATCTGGCCGGGGGAACCGGGGAGCTGTTTTTT.

Only a few counts were recorded for this clone. V and J are TRBV5-1 and TRBJ1-4; D perhaps matches TRBD1 (6 bases). The germline gives CDR1 SGHRS, CDR2 YFSETQ. This CDR3 spans 15 amino acids. The ends were cut back, 3 bases at V and 5 bases at J, with 14 bases in the middle. The CDR3 spells CASSWTTGLNEKLFF. DNA of the CDR3: TGCGCCAGCAGCTGGACGACAGGTTTGAATGAAAAACTGTTTTTT. The full variable domain, rest sourced from reference TRBV5-1 and TRBJ1-4, is KAGVTQTPRYLIKTRGQQVTLSCSPISGHRSVSWYQQTPGQGLQFLFEYFSETQRNKGNFPGRFSGRQFSNSRSEMNVSTLELGDSALYLCASSWTTGLNEKLFFGSGTQLSVL.

The chain couples TRBV7-9 to TRBJ1-5; 7 bases match TRBD1. The J segment lost 3 bases and the V segment lost 3 bases, leaving 2 bases of the junction unmatched. Germline V gene lookup returns CDR1 SEHNR and CDR2 FQNEAQ (reference sequence). CDR3 size: 14 residues. For the CDR3, the DNA is TGTGCCAGCAGCTTGGGACAGCTCAATCAGCCCCAGCATTTT. As protein: CASSLGQLNQPQHF.

This clone was counted a few times. The V and J genes are TRBV2 and TRBJ2-7; D remains ambiguous. This CDR3 has 14 amino acids. Trimming removed 2 bases from V and 0 bases from J, with 8 bases in between. CDR1 is SNHLY and CDR2 is FYNNEI in the germline V gene. This CDR3 is CASSESSSSYEQYF. The CDR3 nucleotides are TGTGCCAGCAGTGAATCCTCGAGCTCCTACGAGCAGTACTTC.

For this clone: At one of its ends the junction is not consistent with the germline gene, which may arise from a read error. The gene calls are TRBV4-2 and TRBJ2-3; 7 bases line up with TRBD2. CDR3 length equals 15 residues. The V gene's germline CDR1 is LGHNA and CDR2 YNFKEQ. The CDR3 here is CDSSQAGLQTDTQYF. As DNA, the CDR3 is TGTGACAGCAGCCAAGCGGGACTCCAGACAGATACGCAGTATTTT.

The CDR3 region is CASSPTLILAGTSYNEQFF. The CDR3, as DNA: TGCGCCAGCAGCCCTACCCTAATCCTAGCGGGCACCTCCTACAATGAGCAGTTCTTC. The chain links TRBV5-1 to TRBJ2-1; 8 positions agree with TRBD2. The CDR3 runs 19 residues. V trimming: 4 bases; J trimming: 0 bases; junction bases outside the gene matches: 15. Germline values: CDR1 SGHRS, CDR2 YFSETQ.

The chain has TRBV5-1 and TRBJ2-1, with D tentatively TRBD2 (6 bases). The CDR3 extends over 15 amino acids. Germline-derived CDR1 and CDR2 are SGHRS and YFSETQ. Trimming removed 3 bases from V and 4 bases from J, with 14 bases in between. The chain's CDR3 is CASSSGGAPYNEQFF. For the CDR3, the DNA is TGCGCCAGCAGCTCCGGGGGTGCCCCGTACAATGAGCAGTTCTTC.

The chain joins TRBV5-1 to TRBJ2-1; 7 nucleotides line up with TRBD2. The germline V gene has CDR1 SGHRS and CDR2 YFSETQ. The CDR3 consists of 15 residues. V lost 5 bases to trimming and J lost 9 bases; unmatched junction nucleotides: 14. In nucleotides, the CDR3 is TGCGCCAGCAGTCCCCTAACTAGCGATGGGCGTGAGCAGTTCTTC. It specifies CASSPLTSDGREQFF.

This clone was seen only a few times. The rearrangement links TRBV2 to TRBJ2-1, with D unclear. Between the trimmed V and J ends, which lost 0 bases and 8 bases, there was a span of 11 bases. CDR1 and CDR2 from the germline V gene are SNHLY and FYNNEI. The CDR3 is 14 residues long. This CDR3 is CASSEALPNYEQFF. The DNA for the CDR3 is TGTGCCAGCAGTGAAGCGCTTCCGAACTATGAGCAGTTCTTC.

The CDR3 DNA follows: TGTGCCAGCCGGGCGGGAACCCAAGAGACCCAGTACTTC. It yields the protein CASRAGTQETQYF. The chain is built from TRBV28 and TRBJ2-5; possible D gene TRBD2, 6 bases. Trimming stripped 8 bases from V and 1 base from J, with 11 bases between. There are 13 residues in the CDR3. CDR1 and CDR2 from the germline V gene are MDHEN and SYDVKM.

This chain links TRBV2 with TRBJ2-3; D remains unclear. CDR1 and CDR2 (germline): SNHLY, FYNNEI. The CDR3 runs to 12 residues. Trimming stripped 4 bases from V and 1 base from J, with 3 bases between. The CDR3, as DNA: TGTGCCAGCAGTGTAGGCACAGATACGCAGTATTTT. Translation: CASSVGTDTQYF. The full variable domain, in which reference TRBV2 and TRBJ2-3 provide the parts outside the CDR3, is EPEVTQTPSHQVTQMGQEVILRCVPISNHLYFYWYRQILGQKVEFLVSFYNNEISEKSEIFDDQFSVERPDGSNFTLKIRSTKLEDSAMYFCASSVGTDTQYFGPGTRLTVL.

V gene TRBV18 combines with J gene TRBJ1-5; D perhaps matches TRBD1 (6 bases). This CDR3 spans 15 amino acids. The V end lost 3 bases, the J end lost 0 bases, and 9 bases lay between the germline ends. The V gene's germline CDR1 is KGHSH and CDR2 LQKENI. DNA for the CDR3: TGTGCCAGCTCACCTCAGGGGAGTAGCAATCAGCCCCAGCATTTT. Its protein is CASSPQGSSNQPQHF.

The genes are TRBV7-2 and TRBJ2-7; D ambiguous. The CDR3 is made up of 12 amino acids. With 2 bases removed from V and 6 bases from J, the gap between germline ends came to 8 bases. Germline-derived CDR1 and CDR2 are SGHTA and FQGNSA. CDR3 sequence reads: CASSLQSGEQYF. The CDR3 nucleotides are TGTGCCAGCAGCTTACAATCCGGCGAGCAGTACTTC.

This chain uses TRBV6-1 with TRBJ2-3, with D unclear. V lost 2 bases and J 4 bases, leaving 7 bases between the germline ends. CDR3 length equals 13 residues. CDR1 and CDR2 from the germline V gene are MNHNS and SASEGT. The DNA of the CDR3 is TGTGCCAGCAGTGAACCTCCCGCAGATACGCAGTATTTT. Translated, it gives CASSEPPADTQYF.